Sequencing of this TCR beta chain was carried out in a study of cytomegalovirus exposure and HLA in healthy donors. Study-wide background: Assignment to the Caucasian-associated ancestry cluster applied to about 80% of the approximately 420 genotyped donors.

Trimming pared 2 bases from V and 1 base from J, leaving 8 bases between. Germline V gene data show CDR1 as GTSNPN and CDR2 as SVGIG (reference sequence). The CDR3 covers 13 residues. PCR primers comprised 60 Vbeta and 13 Jbeta primers. Libraries were prepared by immunoSEQ multiplex PCR; TCRdb keeps only in-frame clonotypes and omits some of them. The sample has 110,000 or so clones, roughly 15% seen once. This clone has only a few counts. Healthy bone marrow donors formed the donor group. Material: PBMCs. The sequence derives from a female donor in good health and CMV-seronegative. The V and J genes are TRBV30 and TRBJ1-1; D unresolved. DNA of the CDR3: TGTGCCTGGAGTTTGGTACAGAACACTGAAGCTTTCTTT. Translated, it gives CAWSLVQNTEAFF.